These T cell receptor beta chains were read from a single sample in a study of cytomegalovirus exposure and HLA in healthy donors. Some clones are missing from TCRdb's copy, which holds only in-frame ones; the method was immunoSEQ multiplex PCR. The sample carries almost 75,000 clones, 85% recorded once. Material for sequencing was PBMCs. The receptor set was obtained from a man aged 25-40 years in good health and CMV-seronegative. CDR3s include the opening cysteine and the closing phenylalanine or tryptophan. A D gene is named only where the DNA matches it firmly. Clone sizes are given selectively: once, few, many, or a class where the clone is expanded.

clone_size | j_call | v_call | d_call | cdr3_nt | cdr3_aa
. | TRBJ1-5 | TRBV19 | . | TGTGCCAGTAGTCTACCGGACAGCCTCAGTCGTCAGCCCCAGCATTTT | CASSLPDSLSRQPQHF
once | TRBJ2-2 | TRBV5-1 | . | TGCGCCAGCAGCCTGGACCCGGCCGGGGAGCTGTTTTTT | CASSLDPAGELFF
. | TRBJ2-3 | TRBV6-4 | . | TGTGCCAGCAGCGCCGACTTATGGGCAGATACGCAGTATTTT | CASSADLWADTQYF
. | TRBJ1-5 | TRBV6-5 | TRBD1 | TGTGCCAGCAGCCCCGGGACAGAGGGCAATCAGCCCCAGCATTTT | CASSPGTEGNQPQHF
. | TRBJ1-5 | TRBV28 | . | TGTGCCAGCAGTTTCGGGGCCCCACGGGGGCAGCCCCAGCATTTT | CASSFGAPRGQPQHF
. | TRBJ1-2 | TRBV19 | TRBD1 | TGTGCCAGTATCTCGGACCCGGGACAGCGAAAAGCTAACTATGGCTACACCTTC | CASISDPGQRKANYGYTF
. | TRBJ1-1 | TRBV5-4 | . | TGTGCCAGCAGCCCGAGAACGACGGGGAACACTGAAGCTTTCTTT | CASSPRTTGNTEAFF
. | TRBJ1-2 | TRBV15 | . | TGTGCCACCAGCAGAGATCGCGGTTCAGGCTACACCTTC | CATSRDRGSGYTF
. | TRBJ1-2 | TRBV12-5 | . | TGTGCTAGTGGTCCACACGGGGAGAGCTACACCTTC | CASGPHGESYTF
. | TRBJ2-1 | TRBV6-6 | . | TGTGCCAGCAGTTTAACAGTGACCTACAATGAGCAGTTCTTC | CASSLTVTYNEQFF
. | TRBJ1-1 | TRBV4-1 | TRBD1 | TGCGCCAGCAGACAGACCGGGACAGGGGAAGCTTTCTTT | CASRQTGTGEAFF
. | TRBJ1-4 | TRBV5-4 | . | TGTGCCAGCAGCTACGAAGCTCCGCTCGGGAATGAAAAACTGTTTTTT | CASSYEAPLGNEKLFF
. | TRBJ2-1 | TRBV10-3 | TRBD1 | TGTGCCATTGGGACAGAAGAATACAATGAGCAGTTCTTC | CAIGTEEYNEQFF
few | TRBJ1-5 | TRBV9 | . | TGTGCCAGCAGCGCCACATATGGCAATCAGCCCCAGCATTTT | CASSATYGNQPQHF
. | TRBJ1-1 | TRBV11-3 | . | TGTGCCAGCAGCACCCGACACGGGAACACTGAAGCTTTCTTT | CASSTRHGNTEAFF
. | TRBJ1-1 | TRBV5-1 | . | TGCGCCAGCGGCGAGGGGAACACTGAAGCTTTCTTT | CASGEGNTEAFF
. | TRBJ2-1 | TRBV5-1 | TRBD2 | TGCGCCAGCAGGTTGGGGGCTAGCGGGGGTAATGAGCAGTTCTTC | CASRLGASGGNEQFF
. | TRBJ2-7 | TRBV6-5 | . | TGTGCCAGCAGTCCCACAGGGCGCGGATCCTACGAGCAGTACTTC | CASSPTGRGSYEQYF
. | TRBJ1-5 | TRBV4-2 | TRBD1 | TGTGCCAGCAGCCAGGGGGACAGGGAGGAGCAGCCCCAGCATTTT | CASSQGDREEQPQHF
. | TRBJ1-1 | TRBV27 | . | TGTGCCAGCACCGTGGTAGCGGGGAGCACTGAAGCTTTCTTT | CASTVVAGSTEAFF
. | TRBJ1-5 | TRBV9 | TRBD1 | TGTGCCAGCAGCGCCCACCACAGGGACAGGCCACAACAGCCCCAGCATTTT | CASSAHHRDRPQQPQHF
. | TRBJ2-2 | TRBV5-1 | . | TGCGCCAGCAGCCTATTCTTACTAGCACCAAACACCGGGGAGCTGTTTTTT | CASSLFLLAPNTGELFF
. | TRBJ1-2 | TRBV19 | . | TGTGCCAGTAGTGCCAACCGGGCCTCCTCAGGGGCTGGCTACACCTTC | CASSANRASSGAGYTF
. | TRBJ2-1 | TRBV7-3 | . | TGTGCCAGCAGCTTAATGGGGGCAGTCTACAATGAGCAGTTCTTC | CASSLMGAVYNEQFF
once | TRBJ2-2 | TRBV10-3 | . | TGTGCCATCAGTGAGCGGGGGAACACCGGGGAGCTGTTTTTT | CAISERGNTGELFF
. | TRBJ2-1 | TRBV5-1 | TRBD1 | TGCGCCAGCAGCTCAGCCACAGGGACAGGGTCGGGTGAGCAGTTCTTC | CASSSATGTGSGEQFF
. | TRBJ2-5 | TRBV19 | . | TGTGCCAGTAGTATCAGAGGGCTAAACGAGTACCAAGAGACCCAGTACTTC | CASSIRGLNEYQETQYF
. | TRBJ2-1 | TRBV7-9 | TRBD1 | TGTGCCAGCAGGGGACCGGGACAGGGGTTCGACAATGAGCAGTTCTTC | CASRGPGQGFDNEQFF
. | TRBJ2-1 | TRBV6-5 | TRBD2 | TGTGCCAGCAGAAGTCTAGCGGGGGGGTACAATGAGCAGTTCTTC | CASRSLAGGYNEQFF
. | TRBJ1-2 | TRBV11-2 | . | TGTGCCAGCAGCCGTGGGGGGGGAGCTAACTATGGCTACACCTTC | CASSRGGGANYGYTF
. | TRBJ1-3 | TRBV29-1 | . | TGCAGCGTTGACACAGGCCGAAACACCATATATTTT | CSVDTGRNTIYF
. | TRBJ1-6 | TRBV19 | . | TGTGCCAGTAGCACCCTGGGGCTGAGCTCCTATAATTCACCCCTCCACTTT | CASSTLGLSSYNSPLHF